The source of this T cell receptor beta chain is a study of blood T cells in healthy people across ages. Total RNA was isolated from each sample in quantities of at least 5.5 micrograms. A second about 7 to 11 cycle PCR used barcoded and J-beta primers. TCRdb itself ran the 5' RACE reads through MiXCR, one entry per CDR3 protein. The sample gives roughly 800,000 distinct CDR3 sequences, less than 70% of which show up once; under 50% is in the top ten. The germline gives CDR1 LGHDT, CDR2 YNNKEL (reference sequence). Germline trimming cut 0 bases from V and 4 bases from J; bases unmatched to any gene: 3. This CDR3 region has 15 residues.

The sample consisted of blood. The chain is built from TRBV3-1 and TRBJ2-1; 7 bases fit TRBD2. The sequence came from a man at least 80 years old in good health. The CDR3 DNA is TGTGCCAGCAGCCAAGATTCTAGCGGATACAATGAGCAGTTCTTC. This gives the protein CASSQDSSGYNEQFF.